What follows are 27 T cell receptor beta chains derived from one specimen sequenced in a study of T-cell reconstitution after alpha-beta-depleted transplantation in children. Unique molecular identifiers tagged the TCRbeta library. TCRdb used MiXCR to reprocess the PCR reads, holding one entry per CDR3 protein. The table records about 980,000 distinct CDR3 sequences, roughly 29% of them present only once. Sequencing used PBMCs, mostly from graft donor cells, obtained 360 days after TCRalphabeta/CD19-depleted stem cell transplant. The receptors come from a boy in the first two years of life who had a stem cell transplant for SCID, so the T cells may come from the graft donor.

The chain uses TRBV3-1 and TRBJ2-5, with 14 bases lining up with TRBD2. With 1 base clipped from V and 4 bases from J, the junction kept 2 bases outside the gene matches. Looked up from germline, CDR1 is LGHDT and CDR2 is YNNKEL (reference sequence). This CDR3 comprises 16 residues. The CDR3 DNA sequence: TGTGCCAGCAGCCAAGTGACTAGCGGGGGGGTAGAGACCCAGTACTTC. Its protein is CASSQVTSGGVETQYF.

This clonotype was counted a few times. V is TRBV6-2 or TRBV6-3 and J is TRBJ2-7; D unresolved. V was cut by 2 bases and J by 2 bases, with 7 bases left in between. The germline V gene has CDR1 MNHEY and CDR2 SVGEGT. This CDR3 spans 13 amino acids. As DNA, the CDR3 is TGTGCCAGCAGTTACCCGGACCCCTACGAGCAGTACTTC. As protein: CASSYPDPYEQYF.

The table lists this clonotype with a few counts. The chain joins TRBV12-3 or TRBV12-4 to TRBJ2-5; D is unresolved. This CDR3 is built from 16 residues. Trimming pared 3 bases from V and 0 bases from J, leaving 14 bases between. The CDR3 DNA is TGTGCCAGCAGTTTTTCTGGGCAGGAGCACCAAGAGACCCAGTACTTC. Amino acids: CASSFSGQEHQETQYF.

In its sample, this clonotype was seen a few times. CDR3 residues: CSASPLTSRGLPYEQYF. The CDR3 DNA is TGCAGTGCTAGCCCATTAACCTCCCGGGGTTTGCCCTACGAGCAGTACTTC. V is TRBV20-1 and J is TRBJ2-7; possibly TRBD2 for D (5 bases). The CDR3 sequence is 17 residues long. The V gene's germline CDR1 is DFQATT and CDR2 SNEGSKA (reference sequence). V lost 3 bases and J lost 2, with 23 bases in between.

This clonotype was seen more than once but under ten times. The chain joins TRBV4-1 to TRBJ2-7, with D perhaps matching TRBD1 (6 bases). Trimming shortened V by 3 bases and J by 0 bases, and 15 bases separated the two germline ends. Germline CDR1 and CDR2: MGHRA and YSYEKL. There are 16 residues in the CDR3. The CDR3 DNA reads TGCGCCAGCAGCCACATCACAGGGTTAAGCTCCTACGAGCAGTACTTC. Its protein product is CASSHITGLSSYEQYF.

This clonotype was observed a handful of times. CDR3 nucleotides: TGTGCCAGCAGTTTATCCCCGGGACAGGGGGCCAAAAACATTCAGTACTTC. This translates into CASSLSPGQGAKNIQYF. The chain combines TRBV27 with TRBJ2-4, with 10 bases lining up with TRBD1. Trimming cost V 0 bases and J 1 base; bases outside gene matches: 3. Germline CDR1 and CDR2: MNHEY and SMNVEV (reference sequence). The CDR3 is 17 residues long.

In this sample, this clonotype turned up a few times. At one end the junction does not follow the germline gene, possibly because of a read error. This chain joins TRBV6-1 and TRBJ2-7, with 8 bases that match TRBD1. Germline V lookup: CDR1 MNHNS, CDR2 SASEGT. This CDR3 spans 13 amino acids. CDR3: CASRIDKGDRPFF. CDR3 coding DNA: TGTGCCAGCAGAATAGATAAGGGGGACAGGCCGTTCTTC.

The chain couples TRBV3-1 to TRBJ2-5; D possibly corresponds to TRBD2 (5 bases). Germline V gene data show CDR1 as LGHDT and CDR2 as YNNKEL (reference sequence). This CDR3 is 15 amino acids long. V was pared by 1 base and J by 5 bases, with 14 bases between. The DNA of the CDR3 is TGTGCCAGCAGCCAAGGAACCATTAGGAGGGAGACCCAGTACTTC. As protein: CASSQGTIRRETQYF.

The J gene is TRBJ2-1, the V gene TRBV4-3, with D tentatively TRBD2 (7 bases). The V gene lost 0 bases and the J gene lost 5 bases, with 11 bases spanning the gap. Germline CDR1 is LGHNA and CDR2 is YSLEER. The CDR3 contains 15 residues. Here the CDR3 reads CASSQDRGGHNEQFF. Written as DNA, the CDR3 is TGCGCCAGCAGCCAAGACCGCGGGGGCCACAATGAGCAGTTCTTC.

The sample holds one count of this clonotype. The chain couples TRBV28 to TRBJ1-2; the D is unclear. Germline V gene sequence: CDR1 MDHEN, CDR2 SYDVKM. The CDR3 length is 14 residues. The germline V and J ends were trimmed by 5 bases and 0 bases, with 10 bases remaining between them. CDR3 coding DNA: TGTGCCAGCAGTCCGGACCCTACTAACTATGGCTACACCTTC. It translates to CASSPDPTNYGYTF.

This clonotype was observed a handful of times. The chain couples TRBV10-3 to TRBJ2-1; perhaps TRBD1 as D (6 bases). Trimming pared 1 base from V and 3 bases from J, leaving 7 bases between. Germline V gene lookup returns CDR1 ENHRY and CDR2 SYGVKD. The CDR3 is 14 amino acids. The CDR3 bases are TGTGCCATCAGTGAGTGGGACATCTACAATGAGCAGTTCTTC. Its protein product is CAISEWDIYNEQFF.

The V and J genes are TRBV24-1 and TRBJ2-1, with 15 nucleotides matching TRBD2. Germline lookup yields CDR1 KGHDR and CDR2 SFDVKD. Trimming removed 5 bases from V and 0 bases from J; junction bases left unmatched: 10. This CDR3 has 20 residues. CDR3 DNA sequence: TGTGCCACCAGTGGGGGAGGGACTAGCGGGGGGCTGAGCTCCTACAATGAGCAGTTCTTC. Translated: CATSGGGTSGGLSSYNEQFF.

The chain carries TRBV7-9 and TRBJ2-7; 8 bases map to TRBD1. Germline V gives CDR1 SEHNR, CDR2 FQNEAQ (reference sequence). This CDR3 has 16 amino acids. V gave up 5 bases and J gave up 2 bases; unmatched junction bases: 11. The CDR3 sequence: CASSPERDRTPYEQYF. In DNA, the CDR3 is TGTGCCAGCAGCCCCGAAAGGGACAGGACCCCCTACGAGCAGTACTTC.

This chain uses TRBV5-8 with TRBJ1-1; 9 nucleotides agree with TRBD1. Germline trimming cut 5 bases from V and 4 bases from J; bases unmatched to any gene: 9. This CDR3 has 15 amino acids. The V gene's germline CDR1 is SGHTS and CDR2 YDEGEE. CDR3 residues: CASRGGTGLPTEAFF. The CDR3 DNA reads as TGTGCCAGCAGGGGGGGGACAGGGCTCCCCACTGAAGCTTTCTTT.

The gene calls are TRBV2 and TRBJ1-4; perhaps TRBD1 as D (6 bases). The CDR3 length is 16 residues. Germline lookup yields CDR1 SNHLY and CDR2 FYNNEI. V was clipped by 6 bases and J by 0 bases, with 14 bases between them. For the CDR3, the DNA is TGTGCCAGCAGGACGGCCACAGGGTCAACTAATGAAAAACTGTTTTTT. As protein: CASRTATGSTNEKLFF.

In nucleotides, the CDR3 is TGTGCCAGCGCTACGTGGGGATCTGGGGCCAACGTCCTGACTTTC. This gives the protein CASATWGSGANVLTF. The chain combines TRBV6-1 with TRBJ2-6; D uncertain. Germline V gene lookup returns CDR1 MNHNS and CDR2 SASEGT. Between the trimmed V and J ends, which lost 8 bases and 1 base, there was a span of 12 bases. The CDR3 has 15 amino acids.

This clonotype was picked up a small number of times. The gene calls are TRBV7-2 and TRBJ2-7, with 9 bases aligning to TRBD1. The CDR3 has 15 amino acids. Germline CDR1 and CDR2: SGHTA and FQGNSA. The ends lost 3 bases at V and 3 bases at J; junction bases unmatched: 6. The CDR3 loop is CASSLTGTGLYEQYF. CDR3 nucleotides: TGTGCCAGCAGCTTGACCGGGACAGGGCTCTACGAGCAGTACTTC.

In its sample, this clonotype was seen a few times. CDR3 sequence (DNA): TGCAGTGCTAGAGATGCGACAGTAAACTATGGCTACACCTTC. This encodes CSARDATVNYGYTF. The V gene is TRBV20-1, the J gene TRBJ1-2, with D perhaps TRBD1 (5 bases). The length of the CDR3 is 14 residues. Trimming cost V 0 bases and J 2 bases, with 10 bases left between them. Germline V CDR1 and CDR2: DFQATT, SNEGSKA (reference sequence).

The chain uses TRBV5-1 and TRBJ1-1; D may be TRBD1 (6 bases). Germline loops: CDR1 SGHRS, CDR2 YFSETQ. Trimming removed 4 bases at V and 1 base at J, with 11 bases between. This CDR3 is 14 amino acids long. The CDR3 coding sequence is TGCGCCAGCAGCGGAACGACAGGGAACACTGAAGCTTTCTTT. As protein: CASSGTTGNTEAFF. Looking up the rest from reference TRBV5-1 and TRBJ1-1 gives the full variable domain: KAGVTQTPRYLIKTRGQQVTLSCSPISGHRSVSWYQQTPGQGLQFLFEYFSETQRNKGNFPGRFSGRQFSNSRSEMNVSTLELGDSALYLCASSGTTGNTEAFFGQGTRLTVV.

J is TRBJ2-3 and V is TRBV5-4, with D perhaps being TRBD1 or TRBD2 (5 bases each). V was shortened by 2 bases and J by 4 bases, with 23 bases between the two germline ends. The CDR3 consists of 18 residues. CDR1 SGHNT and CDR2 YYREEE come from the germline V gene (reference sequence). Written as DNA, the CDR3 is TGTGCCAGCAGCTTCCCCGAGGGTCGGGGACGAGCACCAGATACGCAGTATTTT. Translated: CASSFPEGRGRAPDTQYF.

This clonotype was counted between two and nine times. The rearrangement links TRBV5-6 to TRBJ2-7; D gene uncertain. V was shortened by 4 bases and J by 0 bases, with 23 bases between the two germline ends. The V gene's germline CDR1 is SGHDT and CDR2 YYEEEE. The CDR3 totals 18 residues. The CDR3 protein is CASSIALIGFQASYEQYF. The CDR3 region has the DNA TGTGCCAGCAGCATCGCTTTAATCGGTTTTCAGGCCTCCTACGAGCAGTACTTC. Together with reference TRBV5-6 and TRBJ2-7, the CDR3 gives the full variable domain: DAGVTQSPTHLIKTRGQQVTLRCSPKSGHDTVSWYQQALGQGPQFIFQYYEEEERQRGNFPDRFSGHQFPNYSSELNVNALLLGDSALYLCASSIALIGFQASYEQYFGPGTRLTVT.

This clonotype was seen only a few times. CDR3 in DNA: TGCGCCAGCAGCCAAGATCGTCTCGCCCCCGAGCAGTACTTC. Translating gives CASSQDRLAPEQYF. The gene calls are TRBV4-3 and TRBJ2-7; D unresolved. The V gene lost 0 bases and the J gene lost 6 bases, with 12 bases spanning the gap. Germline V gene data show CDR1 as LGHNA and CDR2 as YSLEER. The CDR3 is 14 residues long.

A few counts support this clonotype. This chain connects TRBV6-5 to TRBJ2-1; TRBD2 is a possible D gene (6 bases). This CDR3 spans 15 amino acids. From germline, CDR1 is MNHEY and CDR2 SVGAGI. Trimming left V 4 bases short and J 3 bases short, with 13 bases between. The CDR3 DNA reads TGTGCCAGCAGTTCCCGGGACTTCTACTACAATGAGCAGTTCTTC. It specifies CASSSRDFYYNEQFF.

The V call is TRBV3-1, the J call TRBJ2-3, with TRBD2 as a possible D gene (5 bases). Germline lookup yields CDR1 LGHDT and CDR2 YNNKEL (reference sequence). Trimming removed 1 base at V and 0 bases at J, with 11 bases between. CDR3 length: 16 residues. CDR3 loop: CASSQGFKRSTDTQYF. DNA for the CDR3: TGTGCCAGCAGCCAAGGATTCAAGCGGAGCACAGATACGCAGTATTTT.

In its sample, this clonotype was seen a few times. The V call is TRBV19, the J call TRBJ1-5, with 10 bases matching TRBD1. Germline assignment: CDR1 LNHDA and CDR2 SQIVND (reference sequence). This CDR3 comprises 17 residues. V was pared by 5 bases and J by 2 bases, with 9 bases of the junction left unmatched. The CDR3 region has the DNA TGTGCCAGTAGTCCCTGGGACAGGGGAAGAGGCAATCAGCCCCAGCATTTT. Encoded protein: CASSPWDRGRGNQPQHF.

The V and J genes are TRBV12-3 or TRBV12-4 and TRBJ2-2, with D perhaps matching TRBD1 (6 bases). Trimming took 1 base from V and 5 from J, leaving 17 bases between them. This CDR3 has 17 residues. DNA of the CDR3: TGTGCCAGCAGTTTAGGATCTACAGGGTGGGGGACCGGGGAGCTGTTTTTT. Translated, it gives CASSLGSTGWGTGELFF.

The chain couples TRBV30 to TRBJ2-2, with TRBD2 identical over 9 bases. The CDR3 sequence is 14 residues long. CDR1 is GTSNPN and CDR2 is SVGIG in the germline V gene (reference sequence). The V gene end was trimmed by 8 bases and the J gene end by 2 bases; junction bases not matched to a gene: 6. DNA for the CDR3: TGTGCCAGGGGACTAGCCCTAAACACCGGGGAGCTGTTTTTT. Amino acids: CARGLALNTGELFF.